This TCR beta chain was sequenced during a study of blood T cell repertoires in COVID-19. Study-wide context: Samples taken during acute and convalescent COVID-19 were collected in the United States, Italy and Spain. From T cells, B-cell-depleted T cells, or PBMCs came the material, which was cDNA or gDNA.

V shed 4 bases and J 2 bases; nucleotides not matched to a gene: 8. This CDR3 is 15 amino acids long. Germline CDR1 is SGHRS and CDR2 is YFSETQ. In the original processing: Reference gene primer amplification yielded estimated nucleated cell counts. Profiling relied on immunoSEQ multiplex PCR, and the TCRdb table lists in-frame clones only, not all of them. That table is the source of V, J and clone size, and D and trimming were worked out from the DNA. The sample holds tens of thousands of clones, around 80% seen once. The sequenced sample was peripheral blood. The clonotype originates from a human donor in a cohort sampled during active COVID-19. This rearrangement joins TRBV5-1 to TRBJ2-7; 8 nucleotides match TRBD2. CDR3 DNA: TGCGCCAGCAGCCTCGGGGGGGGATTCCCCTACGAGCAGTACTTC. Translating it yields CASSLGGGFPYEQYF.